The 5 T cell receptor beta chains presented below share a single source sample, sequenced in a study of blood T cell repertoires in COVID-19. Profiling relied on immunoSEQ multiplex PCR, and the TCRdb table lists in-frame clones only, not all of them. The repertoire holds hundreds of thousands of clones, 89% seen once, with 0.95% to 1.5% in the top ten. The specimen was peripheral blood. The source of these receptors is a man aged 35-49 years with acute or convalescent COVID-19.

The chain uses TRBV30 and TRBJ1-1, with 7 bases fitting TRBD1. The trim removed 3 bases at V and 6 bases at J, leaving 10 bases unmatched. The germline V gene encodes CDR1 GTSNPN and CDR2 SVGIG (reference sequence). The length of the CDR3 is 14 residues. CDR3 region: CAWSVTGARSEAFF. DNA for the CDR3: TGTGCCTGGAGCGTCACAGGGGCTCGGTCTGAAGCTTTCTTT.

The chain recombines TRBV7-9 with TRBJ2-3; 14 bases align to TRBD2. Germline V CDR1 and CDR2: SEHNR, FQNEAQ (reference sequence). The CDR3 loop spans 17 amino acids. The junction had 6 bases not matched to a gene; V was cut back by 4 bases and J by 3 bases. CDR3 in amino acids: CASSSRTSGRSTDTQYF. In DNA, the CDR3 is TGTGCCAGCAGCTCCCGGACTAGCGGGAGGAGTACAGATACGCAGTATTTT.

This chain uses TRBV19 with TRBJ1-1, with TRBD1 identical over 9 bases. The CDR3 contains 17 residues. The germline CDR1 and CDR2 sequences are LNHDA and SQIVND (reference sequence). V lost 5 bases, J lost 10 bases, and 20 bases stayed unmatched. The CDR3 bases are TGTGCCAGTAGTTTACTGGGACAGGGTTTTCTCCATCCCGGAGCTTTCTTT. This sequence encodes CASSLLGQGFLHPGAFF.

CDR3 sequence: CASSALQGAASPLHF. Written as DNA, the CDR3 is TGTGCCAGCAGCGCCCTACAGGGGGCGGCGTCACCCCTCCACTTT. This chain joins TRBV27 and TRBJ1-6; 9 nucleotides align to TRBD1. V lost 6 bases and J lost 10; bases outside the gene matches: 10. The germline V gene has CDR1 MNHEY and CDR2 SMNVEV (reference sequence). This CDR3 spans 15 amino acids.

On this clone itself: The sample holds other DNA sequences that translate to the same CDR3. This sequence joins TRBV6-5 and TRBJ1-2; possible D gene TRBD1, 6 bases. The CDR3 has 13 amino acids. Germline CDR1 MNHEY, CDR2 SVGAGI. V was trimmed by 0 bases and J by 7 bases, leaving 9 bases between them. The CDR3 nucleotides read TGTGCCAGCAGTTACTCGGCAGGGGCTGGCTACACCTTC. It is translated as CASSYSAGAGYTF.